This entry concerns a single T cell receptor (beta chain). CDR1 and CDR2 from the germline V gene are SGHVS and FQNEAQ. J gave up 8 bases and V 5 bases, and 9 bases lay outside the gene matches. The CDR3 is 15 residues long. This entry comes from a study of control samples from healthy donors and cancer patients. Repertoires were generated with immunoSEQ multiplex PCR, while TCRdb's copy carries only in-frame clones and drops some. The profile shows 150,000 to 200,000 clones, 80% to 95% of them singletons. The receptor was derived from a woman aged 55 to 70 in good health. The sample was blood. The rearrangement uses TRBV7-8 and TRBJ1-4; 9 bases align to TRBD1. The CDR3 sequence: CASSPPGTGHEKLFF. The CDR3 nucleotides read TGTGCCAGCAGCCCGCCCGGGACAGGGCACGAAAAACTGTTTTTT.